Below, 17 T cell receptor beta chains from the same sample are listed, as sequenced in a study of T cells after posttransplantation cyclophosphamide. Some clones are missing from TCRdb's copy, which holds only in-frame ones; the method was immunoSEQ multiplex PCR. The sample shows some 38,000 clones, none of them appearing just once. What was sequenced was PBMCs. The source of these receptors is a man aged 50-60 years in good health, CMV-negative, and a related stem cell transplant donor.

This clone has only a few counts. The chain recombines TRBV2 with TRBJ2-3; D is perhaps TRBD2 (5 bases). V gave up 4 bases and J gave up 6 bases, with 20 bases separating them. This CDR3 is 16 amino acids long. Germline V gives CDR1 SNHLY, CDR2 FYNNEI. The CDR3 DNA reads TGTGCCAGCAGTGCGGGAATCACTACCCCGCCGGATACGCAGTATTTT. As protein: CASSAGITTPPDTQYF. Full variable domain (remainder filled in from reference TRBV2 and TRBJ2-3): EPEVTQTPSHQVTQMGQEVILRCVPISNHLYFYWYRQILGQKVEFLVSFYNNEISEKSEIFDDQFSVERPDGSNFTLKIRSTKLEDSAMYFCASSAGITTPPDTQYFGPGTRLTVL.

This clone has a count of ten or more. The CDR3 region is CASSYSDMLQYF. CDR3 sequence (DNA): TGTGCCAGCAGTTACTCAGACATGTTGCAGTATTTT. J is TRBJ2-3 and V is TRBV6-6; D call uncertain. Germline V gene lookup returns CDR1 MNHNY and CDR2 SVGAGI (reference sequence). The V and J ends lost 0 bases and 11 bases respectively, with 9 bases between them. CDR3 length: 12 residues.

Many counts were recorded for this clone. The chain links TRBV19 to TRBJ1-5; 7 positions match TRBD1. The CDR3 is made up of 13 amino acids. The germline CDR1 and CDR2 sequences are LNHDA and SQIVND (reference sequence). J was trimmed by 10 bases and V by 4 bases; bases with no gene match: 7. The CDR3 protein is CASSTGTETPQHF. Written as DNA, the CDR3 is TGTGCCAGTAGTACCGGGACAGAAACTCCCCAGCATTTT.

This clone was counted ten times or more. This chain links TRBV2 with TRBJ1-5; D is possibly TRBD1 (5 bases). V lost 8 bases, J lost 2 bases, and 16 bases lay in between. This CDR3 is built from 15 residues. The germline gives CDR1 SNHLY, CDR2 FYNNEI. The DNA for the CDR3 is TGTGCCAGCGAAGAAGACACGGGGGGCAATCAGCCCCAGCATTTT. This translates into CASEEDTGGNQPQHF.

This clone was observed many times. The rearrangement uses TRBV5-1 and TRBJ1-2; TRBD1 might be the D (5 bases). The CDR3 is made up of 13 amino acids. Trimming stripped 0 bases from V and 4 bases from J, with 7 bases between. Germline V lookup: CDR1 SGHRS, CDR2 YFSETQ. The CDR3 DNA reads TGCGCCAGCAGCTTGGCTGACAGCTATGGCTACACCTTC. It translates to CASSLADSYGYTF.

This clone was counted many times. V is TRBV5-1 and J is TRBJ1-3; 8 positions match TRBD1. The V gene end was trimmed by 7 bases and the J gene end by 0 bases; junction bases not matched to a gene: 9. Germline V CDR1 and CDR2: SGHRS, YFSETQ. The CDR3 sequence is 16 residues long. CDR3 loop: CASDHGQGHSGNTIYF. The CDR3 DNA reads as TGCGCCAGCGACCACGGACAGGGCCACTCTGGAAACACCATATATTTT.

Ten or more counts support this clone. V is TRBV5-5 and J is TRBJ2-7; D possibly corresponds to TRBD2 (5 bases). The germline V gene encodes CDR1 SGHKS and CDR2 YYEKEE (reference sequence). The ends were cut back, 0 bases at V and 0 bases at J, with 13 bases in the middle. The CDR3 has 16 residues. CDR3 coding DNA: TGTGCCAGCAGCTTGGGTACTGGACTTAGCTCCTACGAGCAGTACTTC. It encodes CASSLGTGLSSYEQYF.

This clone was detected many times. The chain uses TRBV6-6 and TRBJ1-3; possible D gene TRBD1, 5 bases. From germline, CDR1 is MNHNY and CDR2 SVGAGI (reference sequence). V lost 11 bases and J 0 bases, leaving 14 bases between the germline ends. CDR3 length: 14 amino acids. CDR3 loop: CAAGWGGSGNTIYF. The CDR3 DNA reads TGTGCCGCAGGGTGGGGGGGCTCTGGAAACACCATATATTTT.

This clone appeared many times. The rearrangement uses TRBV7-2 and TRBJ2-1; D is uncertain. Trimming pared 1 base from V and 9 bases from J, leaving 4 bases between. The CDR3 has 11 amino acids. Germline V gives CDR1 SGHTA, CDR2 FQGNSA. Here the CDR3 DNA reads TGTGCCAGCAGCTTAGTCCTTGAGCAGTTCTTC. The encoded protein is CASSLVLEQFF.

There are many counts of this clone. This chain uses TRBV6-6 with TRBJ1-6; 9 bases agree with TRBD1. The CDR3 runs to 15 residues. V shed 5 bases, J shed 4 bases, and the junction held 3 bases outside the gene matches. Germline CDR1 MNHNY, CDR2 SVGAGI (reference sequence). The CDR3 DNA is TGTGCCAGCAGTCACGGGACAGGGTATAATTCACCCCTCCACTTT. Encoded protein: CASSHGTGYNSPLHF.

Ten or more counts support this clone. One end of the junction does not line up with germline, which may come from a read error. V gene TRBV11-2 combines with J gene TRBJ2-1, with 11 bases identical to TRBD2. The germline CDR1 and CDR2 sequences are SGHAT and FQNNGV. The CDR3 is 14 amino acids. The CDR3 coding sequence is TGTGCCACCAGCCGACTAGCGGGACGGAATGAGCAGTTCTTC. This sequence encodes CATSRLAGRNEQFF. The full variable domain, with the rest looked up from reference TRBV11-2 and TRBJ2-1, is EAGVAQSPRYKIIEKRQSVAFWCNPISGHATLYWYQQILGQGPKLLIQFQNNGVVDDSQLPKDRFSAERLKGVDSTLKIQPAKLEDSAVYLCATSRLAGRNEQFFGPGTRLTVL.

There are many counts of this clone. The genes are TRBV7-2 and TRBJ2-3, with 10 bases fitting TRBD1. Germline CDR1 and CDR2: SGHTA and FQGNSA. J gave up 6 bases and V 5 bases, and 11 bases lay outside the gene matches. This CDR3 region has 16 residues. CDR3 sequence reads: CASSQGTGVGWDTQYF. The CDR3 DNA follows: TGTGCCAGCAGCCAAGGGACAGGGGTCGGGTGGGATACGCAGTATTTT.

This clone was found a few times. The chain couples TRBV10-3 to TRBJ2-5; 9 bases agree with TRBD2. Germline V gene sequence: CDR1 ENHRY, CDR2 SYGVKD. This CDR3 has 15 amino acids. V lost 3 bases and J lost 2; bases outside the gene matches: 4. DNA for the CDR3: TGTGCCATCAGTGACTCGCGGGGGGGACAAGAGACCCAGTACTTC. Translated: CAISDSRGGQETQYF.

This clone was detected ten times or more. The chain employs TRBV10-3 and TRBJ2-2; D perhaps matches TRBD2 (6 bases). This CDR3 is built from 17 residues. Trimming took 1 base from V and 2 from J, leaving 14 bases between them. Germline-derived CDR1 and CDR2 are ENHRY and SYGVKD. Here the CDR3 reads CAISEFLRGDNTGELFF. For the CDR3, the DNA is TGTGCCATCAGTGAGTTCCTGCGGGGCGATAACACCGGGGAGCTGTTTTTT.

This clone was counted many times. V gene TRBV10-3 combines with J gene TRBJ1-3; D is perhaps TRBD1 (5 bases). CDR1 ENHRY and CDR2 SYGVKD come from the germline V gene. CDR3 length: 15 amino acids. V dropped 2 bases and J dropped 3 bases, with 11 bases sitting between them. CDR3 bases: TGTGCCATCAGTGAGGGGGGGGTTGGTGGAAACACCATATATTTT. Protein: CAISEGGVGGNTIYF.

This clone has ten or more counts. The J gene is TRBJ2-2, the V gene TRBV7-9; a possible D gene is TRBD2 (5 bases). Germline CDR1 is SEHNR and CDR2 is FQNEAQ (reference sequence). This CDR3 comprises 17 residues. With 5 bases removed from V and 5 bases from J, the gap between germline ends came to 21 bases. CDR3 coding DNA: TGTGCCAGCAGCCGACCCGCGGGTAGCTTATTTACCGGGGAGCTGTTTTTT. Amino acids: CASSRPAGSLFTGELFF.

This clone was counted many times. The chain is built from TRBV9 and TRBJ2-1; TRBD2 matches 12 bases. The germline V gene encodes CDR1 SGDLS and CDR2 YYNGEE. This CDR3 is built from 14 residues. Trimming cost V 7 bases and J 7 bases; bases outside gene matches: 6. The CDR3 DNA reads TGTGCCAGCTCCCTCGGACTAGCGGGGAATGAGCAGTTCTTC. This sequence encodes CASSLGLAGNEQFF.